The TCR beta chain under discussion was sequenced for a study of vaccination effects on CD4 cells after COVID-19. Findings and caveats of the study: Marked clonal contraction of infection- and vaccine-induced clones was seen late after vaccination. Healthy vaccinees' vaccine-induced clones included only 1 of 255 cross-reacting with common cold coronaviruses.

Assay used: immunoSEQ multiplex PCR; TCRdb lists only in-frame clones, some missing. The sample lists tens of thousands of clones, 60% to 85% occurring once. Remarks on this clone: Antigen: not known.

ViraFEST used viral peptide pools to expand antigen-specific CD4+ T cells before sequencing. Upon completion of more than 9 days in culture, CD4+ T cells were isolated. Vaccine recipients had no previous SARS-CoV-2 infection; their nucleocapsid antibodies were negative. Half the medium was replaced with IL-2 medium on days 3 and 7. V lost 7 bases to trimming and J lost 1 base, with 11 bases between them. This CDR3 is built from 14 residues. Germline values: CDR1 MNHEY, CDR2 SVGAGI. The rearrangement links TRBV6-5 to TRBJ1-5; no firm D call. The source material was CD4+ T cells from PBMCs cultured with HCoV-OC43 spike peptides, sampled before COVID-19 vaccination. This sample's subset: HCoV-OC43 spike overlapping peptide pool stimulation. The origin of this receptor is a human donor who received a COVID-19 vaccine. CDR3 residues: CASIPSISNQPQHF. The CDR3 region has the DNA TGTGCCAGCATCCCCTCGATCAGCAATCAGCCCCAGCATTTT.